The rows below give T cell receptor beta chains drawn from one sample of a study of T cell changes during pregnancy in multiple sclerosis. Only in-frame clones appear in the TCRdb table, and some are missing; sequencing was by immunoSEQ multiplex PCR. The sample lists 99,000 or so clones, 93% occurring once. Here the sequenced sample was peripheral blood, taken after pregnancy. Receptors were obtained from a female donor with multiple sclerosis, enrolled in a pregnancy study. Each CDR3 is given with its conserved first and last residue. D genes are given only for firm matches. Size values are once, few and many counts, or a class for expanded clones, and some rows have none.

>TRBV4-3|.|TRBJ2-3|.
TGCGCCAGCAGCCTGGACCCGCCGGGGAATACGCAGTATTTT
CASSLDPPGNTQYF
>TRBV6-5|.|TRBJ2-7|.
TGTGCCAGCAGTTACGGCGGGCCGGTCTCCTACGAGCAGTACTTC
CASSYGGPVSYEQYF
>TRBV4-1|.|TRBJ2-6|.
TGCGCCAGCAGTAGGGACTGGGCCAACGTCCTGACTTTC
CASSRDWANVLTF
>TRBV4-1|.|TRBJ2-7|.
TGCGCCAGCAGCCAAGGGACCGGGGTCTCCTACGAGCAGTACTTC
CASSQGTGVSYEQYF
>TRBV5-1|.|TRBJ2-2|.
TGCGCCAGCAGCTCCAACCCGAGGCAAGCCGGGGAGCTGTTTTTT
CASSSNPRQAGELFF
>TRBV20-1|.|TRBJ2-7|.
TGCAGTGCCTTGGGTGCGGGGGAGCAGTACTTC
CSALGAGEQYF
>TRBV6-6|.|TRBJ1-2|.
TGTGCCAGCAGTTACCCTAGGGACGGGAGGATGTATGGCTACACCTTC
CASSYPRDGRMYGYTF
>TRBV19|.|TRBJ2-3|.
TGTGCCAGTAGTATCCCTGGGGGGGCCACAGATACGCAGTATTTT
CASSIPGGATDTQYF
>TRBV4-2|.|TRBJ2-7|TRBD2
TGTGCCAGCAGCCAAGATAGAAGCGGGGGATTTATTAGGGAGCAGTACTTC
CASSQDRSGGFIREQYF
>TRBV5-4|.|TRBJ2-7|TRBD1
TGTGCCAGCAGCGGGGACAGGTTATACGAGCAGTACTTC
CASSGDRLYEQYF
>TRBV27|.|TRBJ1-5|TRBD1
TGTGCCAGCAAGCTGGGACAGGGGGCGCCAGATCAGCCCCAGCATTTT
CASKLGQGAPDQPQHF
>TRBV4-3|.|TRBJ1-2|TRBD1
TGCGCCAGCAGCCCATCGGACAGGGCAACCCGGCGGGGCTACACCTTC
CASSPSDRATRRGYTF
>TRBV18|once|TRBJ2-7|.
TGTGCCAGCTCACCTAGCGAAAGCAGCTCCTACGAGCAGTACTTC
CASSPSESSSYEQYF
>TRBV7-3|.|TRBJ2-3|.
TGTGCCAGCAGCCCAGGTGGGACAGATACGCAGTATTTT
CASSPGGTDTQYF
>TRBV2|.|TRBJ2-3|TRBD2
TGTGCCAGCAGTGAAGTTGGACTAGGGGCTGATACGCAGTATTTT
CASSEVGLGADTQYF
>TRBV7-8|.|TRBJ2-2|TRBD1
TGTGCCAGCAGCTCTCCGACAGGGGGCTATGGCGGGGAGCTGTTTTTT
CASSSPTGGYGGELFF
>TRBV11-3|.|TRBJ2-3|.
TGTGCCAGCAGCTCCCAAGGGTCTTTGCAGGGAGATACGCAGTATTTT
CASSSQGSLQGDTQYF
>TRBV5-6|.|TRBJ2-2|.
TGTGCCAGCAGCTTGTGGCAGGGCCCCGGGGAGCTGTTTTTT
CASSLWQGPGELFF
>TRBV9|.|TRBJ1-2|TRBD1
TGTGCCAGCAGCGTGGATAGACAGGGGGCTCGCTATGGCTACACCTTC
CASSVDRQGARYGYTF
>TRBV5-4|.|TRBJ2-1|TRBD2
TGTGCCAGCAGCTTTCCGACTAGCGGGAGTCATGAGCAGTTCTTC
CASSFPTSGSHEQFF
>TRBV5-1|.|TRBJ1-1|.
TGCGCCAGCAGCTCGGTACTACAGGGCCAGGGGACTGAAGCTTTCTTT
CASSSVLQGQGTEAFF
>TRBV18|.|TRBJ2-1|TRBD1
TGTGCCAGCTCACGGGACAGGAATATTCAGCAGTTCTTC
CASSRDRNIQQFF
>TRBV6-5|.|TRBJ1-2|TRBD1
TGTGCCAGCAGTAACAACAGGGGCTCCAACTATGGCTACACCTTC
CASSNNRGSNYGYTF
>TRBV13|.|TRBJ1-3|.
TGTGCCAGCAGCTTAGGCCTGGGCCGCGTCGGAGGAAACACCATATATTTT
CASSLGLGRVGGNTIYF
>TRBV28|once|TRBJ2-2|TRBD2
TGTGCCAACCTCCCGGGACTAGCGGGGGGGGTTGTAACCGGGGAGCTGTTTTTT
CANLPGLAGGVVTGELFF
>TRBV2|.|TRBJ2-6|TRBD1
TGTGCCAGCAGCTCCGGACAGGGGTCGCCCTCCTCTGGGGCCAACGTCCTGACTTTC
CASSSGQGSPSSGANVLTF
>TRBV19|.|TRBJ1-4|TRBD1
TGTGCCAGTAGTCTATGGACAGGGGATAATGAAAAACTGTTTTTT
CASSLWTGDNEKLFF
>TRBV14|.|TRBJ1-2|.
TGTGCCAGCAGCCAAGTCCCTCTGGGCGGCTACACCTTC
CASSQVPLGGYTF
>TRBV19|.|TRBJ2-1|TRBD1
TGTGCCAGTAGTACGATTCCCCATGGACAGGGGGCCGACAATGAGCAGTTCTTC
CASSTIPHGQGADNEQFF
>TRBV6-4|.|TRBJ2-1|.
TGTGCCAGCAGTGACTCGAGTGCAGGCTTTCAGTTCTTC
CASSDSSAGFQFF